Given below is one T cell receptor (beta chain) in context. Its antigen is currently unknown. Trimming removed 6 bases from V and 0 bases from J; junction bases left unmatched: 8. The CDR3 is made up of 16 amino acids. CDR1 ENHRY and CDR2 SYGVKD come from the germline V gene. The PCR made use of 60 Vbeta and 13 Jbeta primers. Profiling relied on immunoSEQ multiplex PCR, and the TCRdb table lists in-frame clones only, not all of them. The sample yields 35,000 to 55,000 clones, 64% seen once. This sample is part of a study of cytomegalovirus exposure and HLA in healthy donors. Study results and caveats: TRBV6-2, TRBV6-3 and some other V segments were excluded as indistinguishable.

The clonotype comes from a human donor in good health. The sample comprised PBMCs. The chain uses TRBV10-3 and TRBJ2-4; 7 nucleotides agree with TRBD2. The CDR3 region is CAISGQAGTAKNIQYF. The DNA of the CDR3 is TGTGCCATCAGCGGGCAAGCGGGGACAGCCAAAAACATTCAGTACTTC.